Following are 15 T cell receptor beta chains from one sample sequenced in a study of blood T cell repertoires in COVID-19. Assay: immunoSEQ multiplex PCR; the TCRdb copy retains only in-frame clones and omits some. The sample lists a few hundred thousand clones, about 90% occurring once. The specimen was PBMCs or T cells enriched from blood (not recorded which). Source of these receptors: a woman in her thirties who had recovered from COVID-19.

The chain uses TRBV6-5 and TRBJ2-3, with D perhaps TRBD1 (5 bases). V was trimmed by 7 bases and J by 3 bases, leaving 14 bases between them. The CDR3 covers 14 residues. In germline, CDR1 is MNHEY, CDR2 SVGAGI. CDR3 residues: CASIPTVRTDTQYF. The CDR3 DNA follows: TGTGCCAGCATACCGACAGTGAGAACAGATACGCAGTATTTT.

This CDR3 is CAWTAGRNEKLFF. The DNA for the CDR3 is TGTGCCTGGACGGCAGGGCGCAATGAAAAACTGTTTTTT. The rearrangement links TRBV30 to TRBJ1-4; D is possibly TRBD1 (5 bases). The CDR3 spans 13 residues. V was cut by 4 bases and J by 5 bases, with 11 bases left in between. The germline CDR1 and CDR2 sequences are GTSNPN and SVGIG (reference sequence).

The V and J genes are TRBV4-3 and TRBJ1-2; D not certain. The CDR3 spans 15 residues. CDR1 is LGHNA and CDR2 is YSLEER in the germline V gene. Trimming removed 0 bases from V and 0 bases from J, with 8 bases in between. The CDR3 spells CASSQEYNTNYGYTF. The CDR3 DNA reads TGCGCCAGCAGCCAAGAGTACAATACTAACTATGGCTACACCTTC.

This chain connects TRBV5-1 to TRBJ2-2, with TRBD1 matching 11 bases. Germline-derived CDR1 and CDR2 are SGHRS and YFSETQ. J was trimmed by 6 bases and V by 4 bases; bases with no gene match: 8. The CDR3 consists of 16 residues. Written as DNA, the CDR3 is TGCGCCAGCAGCCTCCGGACAGGGGGCGCCCCCGGGGAGCTGTTTTTT. It yields the protein CASSLRTGGAPGELFF.

This sequence joins TRBV4-3 and TRBJ1-1, with D possibly being TRBD1 (6 bases). The CDR3 is 16 amino acids. Trimming stripped 3 bases from V and 2 bases from J, with 16 bases between. CDR1 is LGHNA and CDR2 is YSLEER in the germline V gene. The CDR3 coding sequence is TGCGCCAGCAGCCAGGGGCAGGGGAGAGATAACACTGAAGCTTTCTTT. Amino acid sequence: CASSQGQGRDNTEAFF.

The genes are TRBV18 and TRBJ1-6; no definite D call. CDR3 length: 15 residues. V gave up 3 bases and J gave up 4 bases, with 10 bases separating them. Per the germline V gene, CDR1 is KGHSH and CDR2 is LQKENI. CDR3 in DNA: TGTGCCAGCTCACCGCTGGACTGGTATAATTCACCCCTCCACTTT. Translation: CASSPLDWYNSPLHF.

This chain connects TRBV2 to TRBJ2-7, with 9 bases matching TRBD1. Trimming took 11 bases from V and 0 from J; bases not matched to a gene: 2. This CDR3 has 12 amino acids. Germline V lookup: CDR1 SNHLY, CDR2 FYNNEI. Here the CDR3 DNA reads TGTGCCGGGACAGGGCCCTCCTACGAGCAGTACTTC. Encoded protein: CAGTGPSYEQYF.

As DNA, the CDR3 is TGTGCCAGCAGTTTAGCGGGTGGGTGGCAGTACTTC. This sequence encodes CASSLAGGWQYF. The chain employs TRBV28 and TRBJ2-7; possible D gene TRBD2, 5 bases. Trimming took 2 bases from V and 9 from J, leaving 11 bases between them. The CDR3 totals 12 residues. Germline V lookup: CDR1 MDHEN, CDR2 SYDVKM.

V gene TRBV24-1 combines with J gene TRBJ2-1, with D perhaps matching TRBD1 (5 bases). CDR3 size: 17 residues. Germline V gene lookup returns CDR1 KGHDR and CDR2 SFDVKD. With 4 bases removed from V and 3 bases from J, the gap between germline ends came to 18 bases. The chain's CDR3 is CATSDPTADKVYNEQFF. The CDR3 nucleotides read TGTGCCACCAGTGACCCTACCGCGGACAAGGTCTACAATGAGCAGTTCTTC.

This chain uses TRBV6-1 with TRBJ2-7; D uncertain. The CDR3 is 13 amino acids. Trimming cost V 2 bases and J 0 bases, with 5 bases left between them. Germline V gene data show CDR1 as MNHNS and CDR2 as SASEGT. The CDR3 DNA sequence: TGTGCCAGCAGTGAAAACAGCTCCTACGAGCAGTACTTC. Protein product: CASSENSSYEQYF.

The V and J genes are TRBV9 and TRBJ2-3; D is possibly TRBD2 (5 bases). Between the trimmed V and J ends, which lost 6 bases and 5 bases, there was a span of 13 bases. The CDR3 runs to 13 residues. Germline lookup yields CDR1 SGDLS and CDR2 YYNGEE. The CDR3 DNA follows: TGTGCCAGCACAATCGGGGTGGGAGATACGCAGTATTTT. Translated, it gives CASTIGVGDTQYF.

The gene calls are TRBV21-1 and TRBJ2-3; TRBD2 is taken as the D call from the table, unchecked against the DNA. TRBV21-1 is assigned pseudogene status. The CDR3 spans 17 residues. The CDR3 DNA reads TGTGCCAGCAGCAAAGGGTCGGCGGGGGGGCTCGCAGATACGCAGTATTTT. This codes for CASSKGSAGGLADTQYF.

This rearrangement joins TRBV27 to TRBJ2-2; TRBD1 matches at 12 bases. Germline CDR1 MNHEY, CDR2 SMNVEV (reference sequence). The CDR3 extends over 16 amino acids. With 5 bases clipped from V and 7 bases from J, the junction kept 8 bases outside the gene matches. CDR3 in DNA: TGTGCCAGCAGTGTCGGGACAGGGGGCCGGGGCGGGGAGCTGTTTTTT. Residues: CASSVGTGGRGGELFF.

The CDR3, as DNA: TGTGCCAGTCACGGGGGGATAGTGAATGAGCAGTTCTTC. Residues: CASHGGIVNEQFF. The V gene is TRBV19, the J gene TRBJ2-1; 7 positions match TRBD2. Germline values: CDR1 LNHDA, CDR2 SQIVND (reference sequence). Trimming at V came to 8 bases and at J to 7 bases, leaving 8 bases not matched to a gene. The CDR3 is made up of 13 amino acids.

The chain links TRBV7-8 to TRBJ2-1; no clear D. Trimming pared 7 bases from V and 5 bases from J, leaving 12 bases between. Germline values: CDR1 SGHVS, CDR2 FQNEAQ. CDR3 length: 13 residues. The CDR3 is CASKNRRDNEQFF. The CDR3 nucleotides are TGTGCCAGCAAGAATAGACGGGACAATGAGCAGTTCTTC.